This is a list of T cell receptor beta chains from one sample in a study of T cells in Graves' hyperthyroidism and ophthalmopathy. From the multiplex PCR reads, TCRdb called clonotypes with MiXCR, one entry per CDR3 protein. The sample includes more than 350,000 distinct CDR3 sequences, about 15% of them seen just once. Sample: blood. All receptors come from a woman in her 30s with Graves' hyperthyroidism. The CDR3 runs from the conserved cysteine through the conserved F or W. Each record gives: V gene, D gene, J gene, clone size, CDR3 protein, CDR3 DNA. D genes are given only for firm matches. The listing skips clone size in some rows; elsewhere it reads once, few, many or a size class.

TRBV6-1	-	TRBJ1-1	few	CASSRRPDTEAFF	TGTGCCAGCAGTCGAAGACCCGACACTGAAGCTTTCTTT
TRBV30	-	TRBJ1-2	-	CAWSVPGDRRGYAF	TGTGCCTGGAGTGTTCCCGGGGATCGGAGGGGCTACGCCTTC
TRBV28	TRBD2	TRBJ2-5	many	CASSQDRLAGGQETQYF	TGTGCCAGCAGCCAGGACAGACTAGCGGGAGGCCAAGAGACCCAGTACTTC
TRBV29-1	-	TRBJ2-7	few	CSVLRGFGYEQYF	TGCAGCGTCCTAAGGGGATTCGGCTACGAGCAGTACTTC
TRBV3-1	-	TRBJ2-7	many	CASSQDPGYEQYF	TGTGCCAGCAGCCAAGATCCGGGTTACGAGCAGTACTTC
TRBV20-1	-	TRBJ2-2	few	CSARDPRQDNTGELFF	TGCAGTGCTAGAGATCCGAGACAGGATAACACCGGGGAGCTGTTTTTT
TRBV9	TRBD1	TRBJ1-2	-	CASSPGQGLYTF	TGTGCCAGCAGCCCCGGACAGGGCCTCTACACCTTC
TRBV18	-	TRBJ1-6	-	CASNPGTDNSPLHF	TGTGCCAGCAATCCCGGGACGGACAATTCACCCCTCCACTTT
TRBV28	-	TRBJ2-7	-	CASSRRVSRTWEQYF	TGTGCCAGCAGCCGCAGAGTAAGCCGCACGTGGGAGCAGTACTTC
TRBV27	-	TRBJ2-2	few	CASSLSQAGELFF	TGTGCCAGCAGTTTATCACAGGCCGGGGAGCTGTTTTTT
TRBV3-1	TRBD1	TRBJ1-3	few	CASSPYGTAGNTIYF	TGTGCCAGCAGCCCGTATGGGACAGCGGGAAACACCATATATTTT
TRBV20-1	TRBD2	TRBJ2-1	many	CSARDHSGIYNEQFF	TGCAGTGCTAGAGATCATAGCGGGATCTACAATGAGCAGTTCTTC
TRBV6-1	TRBD2	TRBJ2-7	many	CASNNGGAPISGEQYF	TGTGCCAGCAACAACGGGGGGGCTCCTATATCAGGGGAGCAGTACTTC
TRBV20-1	-	TRBJ2-2	-	CSARIWEMNTGELFF	TGCAGTGCTAGAATTTGGGAAATGAACACCGGGGAGCTGTTTTTT
TRBV24-1	TRBD1	TRBJ2-7	many	CATSVTGGTEQYF	TGTGCCACCAGTGTCACAGGGGGGACCGAGCAGTACTTC
TRBV10-3	-	TRBJ2-5	many	CAISDFPVGFQETQYF	TGTGCCATCAGTGACTTTCCTGTGGGCTTCCAAGAGACCCAGTACTTC
TRBV9	-	TRBJ1-1	-	CASSVTPENTEAFF	TGTGCCAGCAGCGTTACTCCTGAAAACACTGAAGCTTTCTTT
TRBV7-2	TRBD1	TRBJ2-4	-	CASSQSGTGATKNIQYF	TGTGCCAGCAGCCAAAGTGGCACAGGGGCCACCAAAAACATTCAGTACTTC
TRBV12-3/TRBV12-4	TRBD2	TRBJ2-1	few	CASSRSSGVSSYNEQFF	TGTGCCAGCAGTCGATCTAGCGGGGTAAGCTCCTACAATGAGCAGTTCTTC
TRBV20-1	TRBD2	TRBJ2-7	many	CSAREGTTRSYEQYF	TGCAGTGCTAGAGAGGGGACTACCCGCTCCTACGAGCAGTACTTC
TRBV27	-	TRBJ2-5	many	CASSPYSKETQYF	TGTGCCAGCAGCCCTTACAGTAAAGAGACCCAGTACTTC
TRBV5-6	-	TRBJ2-7	-	CASSLGPGASYEQYF	TGTGCCAGCAGCTTGGGTCCCGGGGCCTCCTACGAGCAGTACTTC
TRBV6-5	-	TRBJ1-3	-	CASSYSGDGNTIYF	TGTGCCAGCAGTTACTCAGGGGATGGAAACACCATATATTTT
TRBV27	-	TRBJ1-1	-	CASTRRGDTEAFF	TGTGCCAGCACCCGTAGGGGGGACACTGAAGCTTTCTTT